Listed below are T cell receptor beta chains from one sample, sequenced in a study of molecular identifiers for immune sequencing clone quantification. TCRdb reprocessed the PCR reads with MiXCR, giving one entry per CDR3 protein. The sample lists some 650,000 distinct CDR3 sequences, about 20% occurring once. The material sequenced was naive CD8+ T cells from blood, with Jurkat cell RNA spiked in. These receptors came from a human donor in good health. Some libraries in this study had Jurkat cell RNA spiked in. Each CDR3 is given with its conserved first and last residue. D genes are given only for firm matches. The size field is filled for only some rows; it gives once, few, many or a size class.

>many|TRBJ2-7|TRBV2|NA
TGTGCCAGCAGTGACCGGGCCGGGGGCTACGAGCAGTACTTC
CASSDRAGGYEQYF
>NA|TRBJ1-1|TRBV21-1|NA
TGTGCCTGCAGCAAAGATTGCCCACCCAAAGGTGAAGCTTTCTTT
CACSKDCPPKGEAFF
>NA|TRBJ2-5|TRBV7-9|NA
TGTGCCAGCAGCCCACCTCTGGGGGCGGAGACCCAGTACTTC
CASSPPLGAETQYF
>many|TRBJ2-4|TRBV20-1|NA
TGCAGTGCTAGAGGAGGGGTAGCCAAAAACATTCAGTACTTC
CSARGGVAKNIQYF
>NA|TRBJ1-3|TRBV4-3|TRBD1
TGCGCCAGCAGCCAAGCCAGCAACAGACAGGGCTCCGGAAACACCATATATTTT
CASSQASNRQGSGNTIYF
>many|TRBJ2-3|TRBV9|NA
TGTGCCAGCAGCTTTGGGAACACAGATACGCAGTATTTT
CASSFGNTDTQYF
>NA|TRBJ1-4|TRBV27|TRBD1
TGTGCCAGCAGTTCGATAACAGGGGGCGGTAATGAAAAACTGTTTTTT
CASSSITGGGNEKLFF
>NA|TRBJ2-1|TRBV19|TRBD2
TGTGCCTCCGTGGGACTAGACTACAATGAGCAGTTCTTC
CASVGLDYNEQFF
>NA|TRBJ1-1|TRBV7-9|NA
TGTGCCAGCAGCTCCCCCGGGGTGGGTACTGAAGCTTTCTTT
CASSSPGVGTEAFF
>NA|TRBJ2-1|TRBV11-3|TRBD1
TGTGCCAGCAGCTTACCGGGACAGGGGGCTGCTGAGCAGTTCTTC
CASSLPGQGAAEQFF
>NA|TRBJ2-7|TRBV27|NA
TGTGCCAGCAGTTTAGGAGGTCTTTTCGAGCAGTACTTC
CASSLGGLFEQYF
>NA|TRBJ2-3|TRBV7-9|NA
TGTGCCAGCAGCAATGAACTAGTGGCAGATACGCAGTATTTT
CASSNELVADTQYF
>many|TRBJ2-3|TRBV6-1|NA
TGTGCCAGCAGTGACGACAGACCAGATACGCAGTATTTT
CASSDDRPDTQYF
>NA|TRBJ1-1|TRBV7-2|TRBD1
TGTGCCAGCAGCTTCTCAGGGGGCACTGGAGCTTTCTTT
CASSFSGGTGAFF
>NA|TRBJ2-5|TRBV20-1|NA
TGCAGTGCTAGAGGGGTTCTTTTGAGGGGTCAAGAGACCCAGTACTTC
CSARGVLLRGQETQYF
>many|TRBJ2-2|TRBV6-2/TRBV6-3|NA
TGTGCCAGCAGTTACGGGAAGTTCAGGGCCCCCGGGGAGCTGTTTTTT
CASSYGKFRAPGELFF
>once|TRBJ2-7|TRBV27|NA
TGTGCCAGCAGGGGGGAAGACTACGTGCAGTACTTC
CASRGEDYVQYF
>NA|TRBJ2-1|TRBV12-3/TRBV12-4|TRBD2
TGTGCCAGCAGTTTGGGGACTAGCGGGCTCTCCTACAATGAGCAGTTCTTC
CASSLGTSGLSYNEQFF
>NA|TRBJ1-1|TRBV2|NA
TGTGCCAGCAGTGAAGGGCAGGGGTTCACTGAAGCTTTCTTT
CASSEGQGFTEAFF
>many|TRBJ2-7|TRBV7-9|TRBD2
TGTGCCAGCAGCTGGGGGACTAGCGGGGCCTCCTACGAGCAGTACTTC
CASSWGTSGASYEQYF
>NA|TRBJ2-7|TRBV12-3/TRBV12-4|NA
TGTGCCAGCAGTCCCTCTTCGCGGGGGCTATACGAGCAGTACTTC
CASSPSSRGLYEQYF
>few|TRBJ1-1|TRBV28|NA
TGTGCCAGTTTAATTGGACAGTTAGACACTGAAGCTTTCTTT
CASLIGQLDTEAFF
>many|TRBJ1-5|TRBV24-1|NA
TGTGCCCAACAGCCCCAGCATTTT
CAQQPQHF
>many|TRBJ1-4|TRBV12-3/TRBV12-4|TRBD1
TGTGCCAGCAGTCCTATAACGGGACAGACTAATGAAAAACTGTTTTTT
CASSPITGQTNEKLFF
>many|TRBJ1-3|TRBV7-9|NA
TGTGCCAGCAGCCTTCCCCGTTCTCATGGAAACACCATATATTTT
CASSLPRSHGNTIYF
>many|TRBJ2-7|TRBV28|NA
TGTGCCAGCAGTTTTGCGAAGGGGACTTACGAGCAGTACTTC
CASSFAKGTYEQYF
>many|TRBJ2-3|TRBV4-2|TRBD2
TGTGCCAGCAGCATCCAGCGGGAGGCCATTCAGGATACGCAGTATTTT
CASSIQREAIQDTQYF
>many|TRBJ2-1|TRBV7-2|NA
TGTGCCAGCAGCTCTGGCCTAGCCAATGAGCAGTTCTTC
CASSSGLANEQFF
>many|TRBJ1-6|TRBV20-1|NA
TGCAGTGCTAGAGCCCTACAGAGCTCCTATAATTCACCCCTCCACTTT
CSARALQSSYNSPLHF
>many|TRBJ2-7|TRBV6-6|TRBD2
TGTGCCAGCACCCGCGGGGACTACTACGAGCAGTACTTC
CASTRGDYYEQYF
>few|TRBJ2-7|TRBV27|NA
TGTGCCAGCAGTTTACAGCCAAGCCTCTACGAGCAGTACTTC
CASSLQPSLYEQYF
>many|TRBJ2-7|TRBV5-4|TRBD2
TGTGCCAGCAGCTCACTGGGGGGGGATCCCCTCGAGCAGTACTTC
CASSSLGGDPLEQYF
>many|TRBJ2-7|TRBV29-1|NA
TGCAGCGTACTACTGACAGCTTACGAGCAGTACTTC
CSVLLTAYEQYF
>many|TRBJ1-5|TRBV7-9|NA
TGTGCCAGCAGCAGGGACGCCCGCAATCAGCCCCAGCATTTT
CASSRDARNQPQHF
>few|TRBJ2-7|TRBV7-3|TRBD2
TGTGCCAGCAGCTTAACGGGCAGTAGCGGGGAAACCTCCTACGAGCAGTACTTC
CASSLTGSSGETSYEQYF
>many|TRBJ2-3|TRBV7-9|TRBD2
TGTGCCAGCATCACTAGCGGGATAAGCACAGATACGCAGTATTTT
CASITSGISTDTQYF
>NA|TRBJ2-1|TRBV12-3/TRBV12-4|TRBD1
TGTGCCAGCAGGCAGGGGGATGAGCAGTTCTTC
CASRQGDEQFF
>many|TRBJ2-5|TRBV28|NA
TGTGCCAGCAGTCCAGGGGTAGGGACCCCACAAGAGACCCAGTACTTC
CASSPGVGTPQETQYF
>many|TRBJ2-7|TRBV19|NA
TGTGCCAGTAAAGGAGACGCGACCTACGAGCAGTACTTC
CASKGDATYEQYF
>many|TRBJ1-1|TRBV5-6|NA
TGTGCCAGCAGCTTTAGTCTATTGAACACTGAAGCTTTCTTT
CASSFSLLNTEAFF
>few|TRBJ2-3|TRBV4-1|TRBD2
TGCGCCAGCAGCCCCCAACCTAGCGGGGGAACTGCTAGCACAGATACGCAGTATTTT
CASSPQPSGGTASTDTQYF
>many|TRBJ2-7|TRBV5-1|TRBD2
TGTGCCAGCAGCTTGGGACTAGCGGGAGCCTACGAGCAGTACTTC
CASSLGLAGAYEQYF
>many|TRBJ2-5|TRBV7-7|TRBD2
TGTGCTAGCAGTTGGACTAGCGGGAGTCGTGGGGAAGAGACCCAGTACTTC
CASSWTSGSRGEETQYF
>NA|TRBJ1-5|TRBV2|NA
TGTGCCGGCAGTGAAGGCGATCAGCCCCAGCATTTT
CAGSEGDQPQHF
>NA|TRBJ2-7|TRBV5-5|TRBD2
TGTGCCAGCACCGAGTGGGTCATTCGGGGACTAGAGCAGTACTTC
CASTEWVIRGLEQYF
>many|TRBJ2-7|TRBV19|TRBD1
TGTGCCAGTAGTATGACAGGGGTATCCTACGAGCAGTACTTC
CASSMTGVSYEQYF
>many|TRBJ2-3|TRBV30|NA
TGTGCCTGGAGTAGGACGGACAGCACAGATACGCAGTATTTT
CAWSRTDSTDTQYF
>NA|TRBJ1-2|TRBV10-3|NA
TGTGCCACAGGGGACAAGGCTCAAGTTGAAGGCTACACCTTC
CATGDKAQVEGYTF
>many|TRBJ2-1|TRBV6-5|NA
TGTGCCAGCAGTTACTTAGGGGGCAATGAGCAGTTCTTC
CASSYLGGNEQFF
>many|TRBJ2-3|TRBV14|TRBD2
TGTGCCAGCAGACCACTAGCGGGGGCGACAGATACGCAGTATTTT
CASRPLAGATDTQYF
>few|TRBJ1-1|TRBV19|TRBD1
TGTGCCAGTAGCCCCACAGGGGGCAGTGAAGCTTTCTTT
CASSPTGGSEAFF
>many|TRBJ1-1|TRBV6-2/TRBV6-3|TRBD1
TGTGCCAGCAGAGGAGCGGGACAGGGAGCGGGTAACACTGAAGCTTTCTTT
CASRGAGQGAGNTEAFF
>NA|TRBJ1-6|TRBV7-9|NA
TGTGCCAGCAGCTTACTTGTCTCAAAGGGAGCACCCCTCCACTTT
CASSLLVSKGAPLHF